This T cell receptor (beta chain) derives from a study of T-cell memory formation after mild COVID-19. Concerning this clonotype itself: The DNA is omitted, as the CDR3 cannot be located on it reliably, and the CDR3 follows TCRdb's listing.

A single record per CDR3 protein comes from TCRdb applying MiXCR to the 5' RACE reads. The table lists around 300,000 distinct CDR3 sequences, approximately 14% of them singletons. The CDR3 spans 19 amino acids, including both terminal residues. Germline V CDR1 and CDR2: LNHNV, YYDKDF (reference sequence). The rearrangement joins TRBV15 to TRBJ2-2; TRBD1, as called in the table, went unchecked against the DNA. The TCR sequence derives from a man younger than 35 who had mild COVID-19 (a few samples of this study predate the infection). Cell type and time point are not known. Material: PBMCs or a T cell subset sorted from them (not recorded which). CDR3 sequence: CATSSQGSSQFFYRGAVFF.